The 23 T cell receptor beta chains given below trace back to one sample, sequenced in a study of blood T cell repertoires in COVID-19. TCRdb keeps only in-frame clones here, not all; method: immunoSEQ multiplex PCR. The table records about 200,000 clones, roughly 82% of them present only once. Sequences were obtained from peripheral blood. These receptors were obtained from a human donor in a cohort sampled during active COVID-19.

V is TRBV6-6 and J is TRBJ2-5; 8 bases match TRBD2. Germline trimming cut 3 bases from V and 5 bases from J; bases unmatched to any gene: 8. The CDR3 extends over 15 amino acids. Germline V gene lookup returns CDR1 MNHNY and CDR2 SVGAGI (reference sequence). In nucleotides, the CDR3 is TGTGCCAGCAGTTATAGCGGGAACGTGGGGGAGACCCAGTACTTC. Translating gives CASSYSGNVGETQYF.

The J gene is TRBJ1-2, the V gene TRBV5-1; tentative D call: TRBD1 (5 bases). The CDR3 loop spans 17 amino acids. V dropped 5 bases and J dropped 5 bases, with 25 bases sitting between them. Germline loops: CDR1 SGHRS, CDR2 YFSETQ. DNA of the CDR3: TGCGCCAGCAGGCTTGGGTGGCAGGGTAACACTTTATATGGCTACACCTTC. As protein: CASRLGWQGNTLYGYTF.

This clone was observed a few times. The chain carries TRBV5-4 and TRBJ1-5; tentative D call: TRBD1 (5 bases). The germline V gene encodes CDR1 SGHNT and CDR2 YYREEE (reference sequence). This CDR3 contains 14 residues. The V gene lost 4 bases and the J gene lost 6 bases, with 14 bases spanning the gap. CDR3 loop: CASSPGILGQPQHF. As DNA, the CDR3 is TGTGCCAGCAGCCCAGGGATTTTGGGTCAGCCCCAGCATTTT.

This chain connects TRBV15 to TRBJ1-3; D is unclear. Trimming stripped 4 bases from V and 2 bases from J, with 12 bases between. Germline V gene sequence: CDR1 LNHNV, CDR2 YYDKDF (reference sequence). The CDR3 extends over 15 amino acids. Here the CDR3 DNA reads TGTGCCACCAGCACACGAGACGGGGCTGGAAACACCATATATTTT. Translation gives CATSTRDGAGNTIYF.

The V call is TRBV12-3 or TRBV12-4, the J call TRBJ1-1; no reliable D call. Deletions cut 5 bases from V and 0 bases from J, with 7 bases between. This CDR3 contains 13 residues. In DNA, the CDR3 is TGTGCCAGCAGTGTCCTTATGAACACTGAAGCTTTCTTT. Its translation: CASSVLMNTEAFF.

The chain joins TRBV28 to TRBJ2-4; 8 bases map to TRBD2. With 6 bases clipped from V and 0 bases from J, the junction kept 7 bases outside the gene matches. CDR1 is MDHEN, CDR2 SYDVKM, per germline. This CDR3 has 16 residues. CDR3 residues: CASSPRGVLAKNIQYF. In DNA, the CDR3 is TGTGCCAGCAGCCCGCGGGGGGTTCTAGCCAAAAACATTCAGTACTTC.

The V gene is TRBV19, the J gene TRBJ2-1; 10 positions match TRBD2. V gave up 10 bases and J gave up 5 bases; unmatched junction bases: 17. The CDR3 is made up of 17 amino acids. Germline assignment: CDR1 LNHDA and CDR2 SQIVND (reference sequence). CDR3 sequence: CATKREGPRGPNNEQFF. The DNA for the CDR3 is TGTGCCACGAAGCGGGAGGGCCCTAGAGGCCCTAACAATGAGCAGTTCTTC.

V usage is TRBV9 and J usage is TRBJ2-7; no firm D call. The CDR3 length is 15 residues. Germline CDR1 SGDLS, CDR2 YYNGEE. V lost 0 bases and J 2 bases, leaving 12 bases between the germline ends. The CDR3 coding sequence is TGTGCCAGCAGCGTAGCCCCCAGCGCTCCCTACGAGCAGTACTTC. This codes for CASSVAPSAPYEQYF.

V gene TRBV6-5 combines with J gene TRBJ2-5; possibly TRBD2 for D (6 bases). The CDR3 is 13 residues long. The V and J ends lost 5 bases and 5 bases respectively, with 12 bases between them. From germline, CDR1 is MNHEY and CDR2 SVGAGI. As DNA, the CDR3 is TGTGCCAGCAGTAGGCTAGCGCTTGAGACCCAGTACTTC. This gives the protein CASSRLALETQYF.

V is TRBV6-1 and J is TRBJ1-6; no definite D call. CDR1 MNHNS and CDR2 SASEGT come from the germline V gene. CDR3 length equals 15 residues. Trimming took 2 bases from V and 8 from J, leaving 13 bases between them. The DNA for the CDR3 is TGTGCCAGCAGTGAACATTCCGGTTTGGATTCACCCCTCCACTTT. Translation: CASSEHSGLDSPLHF.

J is TRBJ2-1 and V is TRBV11-3, with a possible D match to TRBD2 (5 bases). Looked up from germline, CDR1 is SGHNT and CDR2 is YENEEA. The CDR3 extends over 12 amino acids. V dropped 5 bases and J dropped 6 bases, with 8 bases sitting between them. The CDR3 spells CASSKGSNEQFF. CDR3 nucleotides: TGTGCCAGCAGCAAAGGGAGCAATGAGCAGTTCTTC.

J is TRBJ2-3 and V is TRBV5-5, with D perhaps matching TRBD1 (5 bases). V was pared by 0 bases and J by 3 bases, with 20 bases between. The germline V gene has CDR1 SGHKS and CDR2 YYEKEE (reference sequence). The CDR3 extends over 18 amino acids. CDR3 DNA sequence: TGTGCCAGCAGCTTGGCAGGGCCCAGAGGACGCCTTACAGATACGCAGTATTTT. Its translation is CASSLAGPRGRLTDTQYF.

This chain connects TRBV5-1 to TRBJ2-7; the D gene is possibly TRBD1 (6 bases). The germline V and J ends were trimmed by 4 bases and 8 bases, with 13 bases remaining between them. The CDR3 is 12 amino acids. From germline, CDR1 is SGHRS and CDR2 YFSETQ. The CDR3 region has the DNA TGCGCCAGCAGCCGCCTCGGACAGAAGCAGTACTTC. It translates to CASSRLGQKQYF.

This clone was recorded once. The rearrangement uses TRBV7-9 and TRBJ1-4; 8 bases are shared with TRBD1. The germline V gene has CDR1 SEHNR and CDR2 FQNEAQ (reference sequence). CDR3 length: 16 residues. The ends lost 4 bases at V and 2 bases at J; junction bases unmatched: 6. The CDR3 DNA sequence: TGTGCCAGCAGCTGGGGACAGGACTTTACTAATGAAAAACTGTTTTTT. This encodes CASSWGQDFTNEKLFF.

The J gene is TRBJ1-6, the V gene TRBV4-2; D gene uncertain. CDR1 LGHNA and CDR2 YNFKEQ come from the germline V gene. The CDR3 has 13 residues. V dropped 0 bases and J dropped 8 bases, with 5 bases sitting between them. The chain's CDR3 is CASSQERDSPLHF. DNA of the CDR3: TGTGCCAGCAGCCAAGAGCGAGATTCACCCCTCCACTTT.

The gene calls are TRBV11-2 and TRBJ2-7; 12 bases map to TRBD1. CDR1 SGHAT and CDR2 FQNNGV come from the germline V gene. There are 15 residues in the CDR3. Trimming removed 5 bases from V and 6 bases from J; junction bases left unmatched: 8. In DNA, the CDR3 is TGTGCCAGCAGCCGAGCCGGGACAGGGGGCATCGAGCAGTACTTC. This encodes CASSRAGTGGIEQYF. The full variable domain, its missing parts supplied by reference TRBV11-2 and TRBJ2-7, is EAGVAQSPRYKIIEKRQSVAFWCNPISGHATLYWYQQILGQGPKLLIQFQNNGVVDDSQLPKDRFSAERLKGVDSTLKIQPAKLEDSAVYLCASSRAGTGGIEQYFGPGTRLTVT.

V gene TRBV24-1 combines with J gene TRBJ2-1; 7 bases fit TRBD2. Per the germline V gene, CDR1 is KGHDR and CDR2 is SFDVKD. The V segment lost 4 bases and the J segment 8 bases; nucleotides outside the gene matches: 7. This CDR3 is 14 amino acids long. CDR3: CATSDWTAGDEQFF. CDR3 bases: TGTGCCACCAGTGACTGGACGGCGGGAGATGAGCAGTTCTTC.

The rearrangement uses TRBV11-2 and TRBJ2-7; weak D call: TRBD1 (5 bases). This CDR3 region has 15 residues. Germline V gene lookup returns CDR1 SGHAT and CDR2 FQNNGV. V was trimmed by 5 bases and J by 3 bases, leaving 17 bases between them. CDR3 DNA: TGTGCCAGCAGCGCCCAGAAGGGGTTGGGCTACGAGCAGTACTTC. Translated: CASSAQKGLGYEQYF.

The chain employs TRBV3-1 (or the pseudogene TRBV3-2) and TRBJ2-5; the match to TRBD2 covers 13 bases. The CDR3 consists of 16 residues. Trimming took 4 bases from V and 3 from J; bases not matched to a gene: 5. Per the germline V gene, CDR1 is LGHDT and CDR2 is YNNKEL (reference sequence). The DNA for the CDR3 is TGTGCCAGCAGCCTACTAGCGGGAGGGCCCAAAGAGACCCAGTACTTC. It yields the protein CASSLLAGGPKETQYF.

The V and J genes are TRBV3-1 (or the pseudogene TRBV3-2) and TRBJ1-6, with D unresolved. This CDR3 spans 13 amino acids. In germline, CDR1 is LGHDT, CDR2 YNNKEL (reference sequence). V shed 3 bases and J shed 18 bases, with 18 bases lying between them. The CDR3 spells CASSQAHGWAPHF. The CDR3 DNA sequence: TGTGCCAGCAGCCAGGCTCACGGATGGGCCCCCCACTTT.

The V and J genes are TRBV12-3 or TRBV12-4 and TRBJ2-3, with D possibly being TRBD1 (6 bases). The CDR3 runs to 13 residues. V gave up 4 bases and J gave up 6 bases, with 11 bases separating them. Written as DNA, the CDR3 is TGTGCCAGCAGTTGGTCAGGGGTGGATACGCAGTATTTT. The encoded protein is CASSWSGVDTQYF.

The V gene is TRBV27, the J gene TRBJ2-1; 11 bases align to TRBD2. CDR1 is MNHEY and CDR2 is SMNVEV in the germline V gene (reference sequence). This CDR3 is built from 15 residues. The trim removed 5 bases at V and 5 bases at J, leaving 5 bases unmatched. CDR3 sequence: CASSPGLADNNEQFF. For the CDR3, the DNA is TGTGCCAGCAGTCCGGGACTAGCGGATAACAATGAGCAGTTCTTC.

This CDR3 reads CASSLPDTNTEAFF. The CDR3 nucleotides are TGTGCCAGCAGCCTACCGGACACGAACACTGAAGCTTTCTTT. The rearrangement uses TRBV4-2 and TRBJ1-1; tentatively, D is TRBD1 (5 bases). Looked up from germline, CDR1 is LGHNA and CDR2 is YNFKEQ. The V gene lost 4 bases and the J gene lost 1 base, with 10 bases spanning the gap. The CDR3 consists of 14 residues.